The 6 T cell receptor beta chains listed next were all sequenced from one sample in a study of CD8 T cells in ankylosing spondylitis. TCRdb used MiXCR to reprocess the 5' RACE reads, holding one entry per CDR3 protein. The data hold about 140,000 distinct CDR3 sequences, with roughly 8.4% observed a single time. The source material was synovial fluid, either unsorted or a sorted T cell fraction (not recorded which). The receptors were sampled from a male donor with ankylosing spondylitis.

This clonotype was counted at least ten times. The V gene is TRBV28, the J gene TRBJ2-5; D not certain. Germline-derived CDR1 and CDR2 are MDHEN and SYDVKM. The germline V and J ends were trimmed by 4 bases and 5 bases, with 5 bases remaining between them. This CDR3 region has 11 residues. In nucleotides, the CDR3 is TGTGCCAGCAGTTCCAGGGAGACCCAGTACTTC. Protein sequence: CASSSRETQYF.

This clonotype was counted between two and nine times. The J gene is TRBJ1-2, the V gene TRBV28; the D is unclear. Germline loops: CDR1 MDHEN, CDR2 SYDVKM. CDR3 size: 13 residues. The ends were cut back, 6 bases at V and 8 bases at J, with 16 bases in the middle. CDR3 nucleotides: TGTGCCAGCAGCCGACGGGTGGCAAAAGGCTACACCTTC. Amino acid sequence: CASSRRVAKGYTF.

The J gene is TRBJ2-7, the V gene TRBV27, with 10 positions matching TRBD1. V trimming: 6 bases; J trimming: 1 base; junction bases outside the gene matches: 3. CDR1 and CDR2 (germline): MNHEY, SMNVEV (reference sequence). The CDR3 sequence is 14 residues long. CDR3 region: CASSWTGGSYEQYF. CDR3 bases: TGTGCCAGCAGCTGGACAGGGGGGTCCTACGAGCAGTACTTC.

This clonotype turned up a few times. CDR3 region: CASSLRLTGANVLTF. The CDR3 region has the DNA TGTGCCAGCAGTCTTCGACTTACCGGGGCCAACGTCCTGACTTTC. V and J are TRBV12-3 or TRBV12-4 and TRBJ2-6; D gene ambiguous. The V and J ends lost 5 bases and 4 bases respectively, with 12 bases between them. This CDR3 region has 15 residues.

The V and J genes are TRBV7-9 and TRBJ2-3; D may correspond to TRBD1 or TRBD2 (6 bases each). Trimming took off 1 base at V and 3 bases at J, with 11 bases between the two ends. The CDR3 runs 15 residues. In germline, CDR1 is SEHNR, CDR2 FQNEAQ (reference sequence). The CDR3 here is CASSLVGGETDTQYF. CDR3 DNA: TGTGCCAGCAGCTTAGTCGGGGGCGAAACAGATACGCAGTATTTT.

This clonotype was counted ten times or more. The genes are TRBV2 and TRBJ2-5; D call uncertain. In germline, CDR1 is SNHLY, CDR2 FYNNEI. The CDR3 has 12 amino acids. V lost 3 bases and J 2 bases, leaving 4 bases between the germline ends. The DNA of the CDR3 is TGTGCCAGCAGTGAGAATCAAGAGACCCAGTACTTC. Its protein product is CASSENQETQYF.